The 3 T cell receptor beta chains in this list originate from one sample, sequenced in a study of shared clonotypes between healthy human individuals. Some clones are missing from TCRdb's copy, which holds only in-frame ones; the method was immunoSEQ multiplex PCR. The sample contains about 520,000 clones, around 80% of which appear only once. Sequencing was performed on PBMCs. These receptors were collected from a woman between 40 and 50 years old in good health. Some clones in this sample may be carry-over from other donors' samples.

This chain joins TRBV29-1 and TRBJ2-7, with 8 bases matching TRBD2. V gave up 6 bases and J gave up 6 bases; unmatched junction bases: 13. This CDR3 has 14 amino acids. Germline V CDR1 and CDR2: SQVTM, ANQGSEA. The CDR3 DNA follows: TGCAGCGTGCAGACCGGGACTAGTATCTCCGAGCAGTACTTC. As protein: CSVQTGTSISEQYF.

This clone was detected only a few times. The rearrangement uses TRBV11-2 and TRBJ1-1, with 7 nucleotides matching TRBD1. The J segment lost 7 bases and the V segment lost 4 bases, leaving 6 bases of the junction unmatched. Germline values: CDR1 SGHAT, CDR2 FQNNGV. This CDR3 has 13 residues. CDR3: CASSYRGTLEAFF. In nucleotides, the CDR3 is TGTGCCAGCAGCTACAGGGGTACCCTTGAAGCTTTCTTT. Looking up the rest from reference TRBV11-2 and TRBJ1-1 gives the full variable domain: EAGVAQSPRYKIIEKRQSVAFWCNPISGHATLYWYQQILGQGPKLLIQFQNNGVVDDSQLPKDRFSAERLKGVDSTLKIQPAKLEDSAVYLCASSYRGTLEAFFGQGTRLTVV.

This clone turned up a few times. The chain recombines TRBV29-1 with TRBJ1-1, with TRBD1 as a possible D gene (5 bases). With 5 bases removed from V and 11 bases from J, the gap between germline ends came to 18 bases. This CDR3 has 12 amino acids. CDR1 and CDR2 (germline): SQVTM, ANQGSEA. CDR3 amino acids: CSVLDGRAEAFF. In DNA, the CDR3 is TGCAGCGTTCTGGACGGCAGGGCCGAGGCTTTCTTT. Combining the CDR3 with reference TRBV29-1 and TRBJ1-1 gives the whole variable domain SAVISQKPSRDICQRGTSLTIQCQVDSQVTMMFWYRQQPGQSLTLIATANQGSEATYESGFVIDKFPISRPNLTFSTLTVSNMSPEDSSIYLCSVLDGRAEAFFGQGTRLTVV.